This T cell receptor (beta chain) was identified during a study of glioma-infiltrating T cells. Study observations and caveats: Above-expected tissue-blood divergence occurred in all gliomas, most in low-grade ones.

This CDR3 spans 15 amino acids. V dropped 2 bases and J dropped 4 bases, with 14 bases sitting between them. CDR1 is SEHNR, CDR2 FQNEAQ, per germline (reference sequence). Amplification of TCR alpha and beta CDR3 regions from RNA used iRepertoire nested multiplex PCR. For one-step reverse transcription and amplification, about 90-400 ng of tissue mRNA or PBMC total RNA was used. TCRdb fed the multiplex PCR reads into MiXCR, producing one record per CDR3 protein. The table lists 44,000 or so distinct CDR3 sequences, around 22% of them singletons, with 6% to 7% in the top ten. The sample holds a few counts of this clonotype. Its antigen is still unknown.

This sequence originates from a human donor with low-grade glioma or glioblastoma, undergoing nonglioma brain surgery, or in good health (not recorded which). V usage is TRBV7-9 and J usage is TRBJ2-5; a weak D match, TRBD2 (6 bases). The sequenced sample consisted of glioma tissue, nonneoplastic brain tissue, or PBMCs (not recorded which). The CDR3 protein is CASSLSGPVGETQYF. CDR3 DNA sequence: TGTGCCAGCAGCTTAAGCGGGCCGGTGGGAGAGACCCAGTACTTC.